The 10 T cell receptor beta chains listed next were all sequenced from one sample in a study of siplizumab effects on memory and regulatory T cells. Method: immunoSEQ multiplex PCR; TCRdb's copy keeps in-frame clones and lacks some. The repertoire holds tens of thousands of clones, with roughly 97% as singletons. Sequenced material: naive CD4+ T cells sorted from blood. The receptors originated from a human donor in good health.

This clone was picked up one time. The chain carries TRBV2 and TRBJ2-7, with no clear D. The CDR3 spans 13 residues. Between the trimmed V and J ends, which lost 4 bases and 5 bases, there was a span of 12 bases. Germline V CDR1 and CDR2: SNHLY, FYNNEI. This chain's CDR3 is CASSGRFEHEQYF. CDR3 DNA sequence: TGTGCCAGCAGTGGACGGTTTGAGCACGAGCAGTACTTC.

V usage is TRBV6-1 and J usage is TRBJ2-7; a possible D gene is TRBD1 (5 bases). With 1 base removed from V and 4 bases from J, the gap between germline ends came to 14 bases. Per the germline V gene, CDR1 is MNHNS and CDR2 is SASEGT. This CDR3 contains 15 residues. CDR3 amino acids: CASSEVPKNRYEQYF. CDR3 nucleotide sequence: TGTGCCAGCAGTGAAGTGCCCAAAAACAGGTACGAGCAGTACTTC.

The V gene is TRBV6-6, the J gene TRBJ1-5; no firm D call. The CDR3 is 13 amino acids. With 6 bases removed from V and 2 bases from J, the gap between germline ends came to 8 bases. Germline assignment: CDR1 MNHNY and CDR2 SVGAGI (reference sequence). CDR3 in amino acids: CASRPTGNQPQHF. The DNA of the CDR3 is TGTGCCAGCAGGCCCACAGGCAATCAGCCCCAGCATTTT.

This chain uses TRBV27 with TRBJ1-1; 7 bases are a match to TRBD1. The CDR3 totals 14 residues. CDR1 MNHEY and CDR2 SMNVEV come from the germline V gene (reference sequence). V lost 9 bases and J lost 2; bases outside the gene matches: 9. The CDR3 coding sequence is TGTGCCAGTAACACCGGGACAGCCAACACTGAAGCTTTCTTT. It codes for CASNTGTANTEAFF.

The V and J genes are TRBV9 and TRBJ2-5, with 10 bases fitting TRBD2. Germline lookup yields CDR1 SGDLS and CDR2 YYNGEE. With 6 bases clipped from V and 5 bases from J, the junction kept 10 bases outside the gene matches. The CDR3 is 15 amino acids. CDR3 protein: CASNPSGGPPETQYF. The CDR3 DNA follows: TGTGCCAGCAACCCTAGCGGGGGACCACCGGAGACCCAGTACTTC.

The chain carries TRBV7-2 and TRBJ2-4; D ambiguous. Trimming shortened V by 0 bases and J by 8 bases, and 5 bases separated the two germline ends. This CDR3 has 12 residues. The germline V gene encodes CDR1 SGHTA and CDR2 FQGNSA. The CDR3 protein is CASSLARDIQYF. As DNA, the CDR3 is TGTGCCAGCAGCTTAGCTCGGGACATTCAGTACTTC.

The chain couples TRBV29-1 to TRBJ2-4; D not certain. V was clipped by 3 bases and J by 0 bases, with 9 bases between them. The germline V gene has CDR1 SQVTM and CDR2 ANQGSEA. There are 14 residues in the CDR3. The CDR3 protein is CSVEGRLAKNIQYF. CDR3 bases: TGCAGCGTTGAGGGCAGATTAGCCAAAAACATTCAGTACTTC.

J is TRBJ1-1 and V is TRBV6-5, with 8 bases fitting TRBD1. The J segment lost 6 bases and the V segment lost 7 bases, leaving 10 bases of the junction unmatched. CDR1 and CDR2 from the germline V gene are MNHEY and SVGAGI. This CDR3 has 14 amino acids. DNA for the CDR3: TGTGCCAGCATCACCAGGGGGCTGGGGGCTGAAGCTTTCTTT. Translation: CASITRGLGAEAFF.

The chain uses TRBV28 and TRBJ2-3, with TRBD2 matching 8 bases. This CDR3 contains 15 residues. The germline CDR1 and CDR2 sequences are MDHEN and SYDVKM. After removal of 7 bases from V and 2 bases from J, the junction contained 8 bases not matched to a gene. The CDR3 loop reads CASNPSGGITDTQYF. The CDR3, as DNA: TGTGCCAGCAATCCAAGCGGGGGTATCACAGATACGCAGTATTTT.

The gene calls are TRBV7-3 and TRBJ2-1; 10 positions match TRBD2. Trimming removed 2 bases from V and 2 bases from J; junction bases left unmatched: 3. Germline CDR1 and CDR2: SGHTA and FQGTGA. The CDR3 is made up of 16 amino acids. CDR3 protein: CASSLLAGATYNEQFF. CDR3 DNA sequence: TGTGCCAGCAGCTTACTAGCGGGGGCTACCTACAATGAGCAGTTCTTC. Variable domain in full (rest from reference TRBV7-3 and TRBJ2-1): GAGVSQTPSNKVTEKGKYVELRCDPISGHTALYWYRQSLGQGPEFLIYFQGTGAADDSGLPNDRFFAVRPEGSVSTLKIQRTERGDSAVYLCASSLLAGATYNEQFFGPGTRLTVL.